This T cell receptor (beta chain) was sequenced for a study of cytomegalovirus exposure and HLA in healthy donors. Study outcomes and limitations: Investigators reported 150 to 200 TCR beta chains as tied to cytomegalovirus.

As regards this clone: Its antigen is not identified.

The CDR3 is 16 amino acids. Germline values: CDR1 MNHEY, CDR2 SMNVEV (reference sequence). J was trimmed by 2 bases and V by 5 bases; bases with no gene match: 11. Sequenced by immunoSEQ multiplex PCR; TCRdb stores in-frame clones only, minus some. Of some 230,000 clones in the sample, around nine tenths are singletons; the top ten hold about 0.95%. The specimen sequenced was PBMCs. This chain links TRBV27 with TRBJ2-7; 8 bases agree with TRBD1. This receptor was taken from a woman aged 18-29 years in good health and CMV-seronegative. The CDR3 region has the DNA TGTGCCAGCAGTGAGCGACAGGGGCGAAGCACCTACGAGCAGTACTTC. It specifies CASSERQGRSTYEQYF.